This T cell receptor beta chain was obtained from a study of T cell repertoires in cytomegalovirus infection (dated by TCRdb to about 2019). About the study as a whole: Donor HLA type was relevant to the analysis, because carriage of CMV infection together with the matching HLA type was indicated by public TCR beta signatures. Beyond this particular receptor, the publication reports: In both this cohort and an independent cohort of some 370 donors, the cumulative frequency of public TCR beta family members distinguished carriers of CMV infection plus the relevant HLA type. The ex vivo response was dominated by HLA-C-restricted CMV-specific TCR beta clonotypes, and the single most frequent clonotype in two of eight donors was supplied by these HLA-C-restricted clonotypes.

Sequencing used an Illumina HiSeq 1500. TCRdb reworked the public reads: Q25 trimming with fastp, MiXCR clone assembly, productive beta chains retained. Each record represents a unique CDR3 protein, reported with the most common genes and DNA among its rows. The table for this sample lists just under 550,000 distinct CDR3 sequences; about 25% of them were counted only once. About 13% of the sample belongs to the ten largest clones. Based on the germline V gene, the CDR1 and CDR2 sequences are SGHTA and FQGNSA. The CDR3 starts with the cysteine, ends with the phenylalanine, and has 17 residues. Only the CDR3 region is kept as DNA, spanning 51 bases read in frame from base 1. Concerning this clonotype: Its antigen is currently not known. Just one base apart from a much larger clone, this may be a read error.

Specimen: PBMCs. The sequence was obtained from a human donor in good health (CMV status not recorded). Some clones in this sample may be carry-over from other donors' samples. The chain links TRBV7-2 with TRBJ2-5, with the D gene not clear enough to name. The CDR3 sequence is CVSSLYDETLFQETQYF. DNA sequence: TGTGTCAGCAGCTTATATGACGAGACCCTCTTCCAAGAGACCCAGTACTTC.